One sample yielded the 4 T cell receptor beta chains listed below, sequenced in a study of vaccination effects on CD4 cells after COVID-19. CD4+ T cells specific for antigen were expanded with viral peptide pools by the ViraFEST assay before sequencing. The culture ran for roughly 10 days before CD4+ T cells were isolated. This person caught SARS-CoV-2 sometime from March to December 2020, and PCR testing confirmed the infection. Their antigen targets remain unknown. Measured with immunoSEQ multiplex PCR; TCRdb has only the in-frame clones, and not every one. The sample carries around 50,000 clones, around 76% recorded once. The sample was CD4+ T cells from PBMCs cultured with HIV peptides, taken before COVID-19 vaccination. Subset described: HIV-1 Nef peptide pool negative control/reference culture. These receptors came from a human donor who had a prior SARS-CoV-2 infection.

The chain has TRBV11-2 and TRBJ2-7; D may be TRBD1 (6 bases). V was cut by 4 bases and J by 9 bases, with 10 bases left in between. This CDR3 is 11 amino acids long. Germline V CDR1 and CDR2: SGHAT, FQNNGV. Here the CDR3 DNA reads TGTGCCAGCAGCTACGAACAGGGGCAGTACTTC. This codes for CASSYEQGQYF. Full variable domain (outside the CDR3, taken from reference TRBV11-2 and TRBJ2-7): EAGVAQSPRYKIIEKRQSVAFWCNPISGHATLYWYQQILGQGPKLLIQFQNNGVVDDSQLPKDRFSAERLKGVDSTLKIQPAKLEDSAVYLCASSYEQGQYFGPGTRLTVT.

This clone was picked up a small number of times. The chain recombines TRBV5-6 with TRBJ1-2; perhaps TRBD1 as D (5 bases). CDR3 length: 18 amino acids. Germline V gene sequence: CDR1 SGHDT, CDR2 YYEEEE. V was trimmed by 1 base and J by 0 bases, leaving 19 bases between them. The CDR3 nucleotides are TGTGCCAGCAGCTTGATTATCAATCCGGGGCCATCTAACTATGGCTACACCTTC. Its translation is CASSLIINPGPSNYGYTF.

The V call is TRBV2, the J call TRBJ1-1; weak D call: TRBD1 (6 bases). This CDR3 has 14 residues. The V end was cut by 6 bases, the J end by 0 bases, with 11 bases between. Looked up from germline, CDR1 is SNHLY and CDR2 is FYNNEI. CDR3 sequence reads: CASRYEGVNTEAFF. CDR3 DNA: TGTGCCAGCAGGTACGAGGGGGTGAACACTGAAGCTTTCTTT.

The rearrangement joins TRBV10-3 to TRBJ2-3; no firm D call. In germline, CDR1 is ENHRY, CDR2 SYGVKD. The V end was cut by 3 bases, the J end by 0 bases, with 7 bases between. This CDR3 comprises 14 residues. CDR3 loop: CAISDPGSTDTQYF. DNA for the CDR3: TGTGCCATCAGTGACCCCGGAAGCACAGATACGCAGTATTTT.